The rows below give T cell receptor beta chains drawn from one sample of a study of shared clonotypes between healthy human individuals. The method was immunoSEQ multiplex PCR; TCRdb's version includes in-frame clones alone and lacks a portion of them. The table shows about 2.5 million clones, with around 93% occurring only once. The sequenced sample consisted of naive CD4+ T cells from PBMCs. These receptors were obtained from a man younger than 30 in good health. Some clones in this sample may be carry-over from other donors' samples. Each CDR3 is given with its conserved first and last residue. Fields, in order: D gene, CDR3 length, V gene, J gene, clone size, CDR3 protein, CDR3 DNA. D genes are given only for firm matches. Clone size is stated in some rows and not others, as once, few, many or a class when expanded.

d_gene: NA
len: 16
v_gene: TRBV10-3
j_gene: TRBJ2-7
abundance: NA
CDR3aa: CAISGGLRAVLYEQYF
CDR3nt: TGTGCCATCAGTGGAGGATTAAGGGCAGTCCTTTACGAGCAGTACTTC

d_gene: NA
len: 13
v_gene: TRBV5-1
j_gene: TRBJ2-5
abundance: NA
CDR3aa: CASSLAPLETQYF
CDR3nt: TGCGCCAGCAGCTTGGCTCCGTTAGAGACCCAGTACTTC

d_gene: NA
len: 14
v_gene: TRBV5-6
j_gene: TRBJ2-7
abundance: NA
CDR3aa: CASSLAQVSHEQYF
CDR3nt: TGTGCCAGCAGCTTGGCCCAGGTGAGCCACGAGCAGTACTTC

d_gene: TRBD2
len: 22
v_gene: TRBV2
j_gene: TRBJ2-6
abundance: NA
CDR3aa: CASSAGAAGTSGLSSGANVLTF
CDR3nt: TGTGCCAGCAGTGCCGGGGCGGCCGGGACTAGCGGGTTAAGCTCTGGGGCCAACGTCCTGACTTTC

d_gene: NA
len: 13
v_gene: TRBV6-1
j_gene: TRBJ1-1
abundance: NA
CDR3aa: CASSEEGRIGAFF
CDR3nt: TGTGCCAGCAGTGAAGAAGGGCGCATAGGAGCTTTCTTT

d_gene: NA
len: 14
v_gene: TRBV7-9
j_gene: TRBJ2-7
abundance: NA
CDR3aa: CASSLESTLTRQYF
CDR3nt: TGTGCCAGCAGCTTAGAGAGTACCCTTACGAGGCAGTACTTC

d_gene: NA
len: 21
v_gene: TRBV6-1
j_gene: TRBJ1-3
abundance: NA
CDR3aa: CASREGRGFLYRRSSGNTIYF
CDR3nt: TGTGCCAGCAGGGAAGGGCGGGGTTTCCTATACCGGAGGAGCTCTGGAAACACCATATATTTT

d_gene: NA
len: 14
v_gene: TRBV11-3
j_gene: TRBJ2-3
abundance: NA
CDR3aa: CASSLGRERDTQYF
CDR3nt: TGTGCCAGCAGCTTAGGTCGAGAAAGGGATACGCAGTATTTT

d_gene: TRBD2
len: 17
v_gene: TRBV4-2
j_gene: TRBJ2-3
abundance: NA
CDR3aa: CASSQTTSGRSTDTQYF
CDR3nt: TGTGCCAGCAGCCAAACCACTAGCGGGAGGAGCACAGATACGCAGTATTTT

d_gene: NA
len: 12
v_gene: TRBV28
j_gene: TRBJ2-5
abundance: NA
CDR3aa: CASSLVFGTQYF
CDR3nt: TGTGCCAGCAGTTTAGTCTTCGGGACCCAGTACTTC

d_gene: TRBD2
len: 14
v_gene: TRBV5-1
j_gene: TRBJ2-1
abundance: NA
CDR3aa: CASSFGAGGDEQFF
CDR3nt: TGCGCCAGCAGCTTTGGCGCGGGGGGCGATGAGCAGTTCTTC

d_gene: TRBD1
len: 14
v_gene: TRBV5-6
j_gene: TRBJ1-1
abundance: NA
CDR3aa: CASSFGQGYTEAFF
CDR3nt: TGTGCCAGCAGCTTCGGACAGGGTTACACTGAAGCTTTCTTT

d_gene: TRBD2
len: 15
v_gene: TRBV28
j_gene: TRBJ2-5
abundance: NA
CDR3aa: CASRSWSSGAGTQYF
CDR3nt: TGTGCCAGCAGGTCATGGTCTAGCGGTGCGGGGACCCAGTACTTC

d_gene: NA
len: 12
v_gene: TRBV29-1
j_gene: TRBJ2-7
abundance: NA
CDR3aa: CSVGRGNYEQYF
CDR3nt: TGCAGCGTGGGGAGGGGGAACTACGAGCAGTACTTC

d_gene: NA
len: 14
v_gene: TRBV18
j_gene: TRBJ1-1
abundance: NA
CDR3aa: CASSPGLMNTEAFF
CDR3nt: TGTGCCAGCTCACCGGGACTCATGAACACTGAAGCTTTCTTT

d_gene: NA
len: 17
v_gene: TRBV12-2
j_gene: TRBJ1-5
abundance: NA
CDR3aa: CASRLAQSGRLNQPQHF
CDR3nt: TGTGCAAGTCGCTTAGCCCAGTCCGGCAGGCTAAATCAGCCCCAGCATTTT

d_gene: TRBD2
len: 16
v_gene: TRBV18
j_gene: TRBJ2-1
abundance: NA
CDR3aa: CASSSLTSGDYNEQFF
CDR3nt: TGTGCCAGCTCATCCTTGACTAGCGGGGATTACAATGAGCAGTTCTTC

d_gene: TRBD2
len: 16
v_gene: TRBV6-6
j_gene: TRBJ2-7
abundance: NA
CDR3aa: CASSYSSLAESYEQYF
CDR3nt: TGTGCCAGCAGTTACTCGAGCCTAGCGGAATCCTACGAGCAGTACTTC

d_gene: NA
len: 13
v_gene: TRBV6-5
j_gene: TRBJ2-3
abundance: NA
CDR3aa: CASSYSPADTQYF
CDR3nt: TGTGCCAGCAGTTACTCACCTGCAGATACGCAGTATTTT

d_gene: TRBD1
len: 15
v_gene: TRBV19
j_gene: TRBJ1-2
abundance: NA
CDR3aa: CASSITGGSFYGYTF
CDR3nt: TGTGCCAGTAGTATCACAGGGGGCTCTTTCTATGGCTACACCTTC

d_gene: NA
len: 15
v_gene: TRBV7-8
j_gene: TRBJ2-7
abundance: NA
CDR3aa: CASSLVFRMPHEQYF
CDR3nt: TGTGCCAGCAGCTTAGTATTCCGGATGCCTCACGAGCAGTACTTC

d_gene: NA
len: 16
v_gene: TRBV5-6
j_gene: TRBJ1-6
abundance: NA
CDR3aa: CASSHSPGSWDSPLHF
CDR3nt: TGTGCCAGCAGCCATTCTCCGGGGAGTTGGGATTCACCCCTCCACTTT

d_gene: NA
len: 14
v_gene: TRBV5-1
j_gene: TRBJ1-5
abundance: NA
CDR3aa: CASSLGLGGQPQHF
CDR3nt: TGCGCCAGCAGCTTGGGACTAGGGGGACAGCCCCAGCATTTT

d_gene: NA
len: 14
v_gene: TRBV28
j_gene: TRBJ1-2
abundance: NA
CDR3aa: CASSLVQNNYGYTF
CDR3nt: TGTGCCAGCAGTTTGGTACAAAACAACTATGGCTACACCTTC

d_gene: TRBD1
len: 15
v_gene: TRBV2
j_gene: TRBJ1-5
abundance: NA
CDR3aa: CASSVQGPSNQPQHF
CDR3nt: TGTGCCAGCAGTGTACAGGGGCCTAGCAATCAGCCCCAGCATTTT

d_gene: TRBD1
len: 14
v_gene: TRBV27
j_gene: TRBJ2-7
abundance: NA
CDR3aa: CAKPPGQRSYEQYF
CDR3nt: TGTGCCAAGCCCCCGGGACAGCGGTCCTACGAGCAGTACTTC

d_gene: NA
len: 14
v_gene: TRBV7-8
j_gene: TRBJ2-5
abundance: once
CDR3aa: CASSFSDQSKTQYF
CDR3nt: TGTGCCAGCAGCTTCTCCGACCAATCGAAGACCCAGTACTTC

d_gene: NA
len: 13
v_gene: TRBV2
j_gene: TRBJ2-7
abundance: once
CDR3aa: CANTRDHSYEQYF
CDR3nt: TGTGCCAATACCAGGGACCACTCCTACGAGCAGTACTTC

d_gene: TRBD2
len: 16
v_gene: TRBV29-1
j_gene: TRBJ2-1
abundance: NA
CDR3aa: CSVVPSGSVRYNEQFF
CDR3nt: TGCAGCGTTGTCCCTAGCGGGAGTGTGAGGTACAATGAGCAGTTCTTC

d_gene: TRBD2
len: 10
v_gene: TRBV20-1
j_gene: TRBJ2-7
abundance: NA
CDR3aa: CSVGRYEQYF
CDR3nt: TGCAGTGTCGGGAGGTACGAGCAGTACTTC

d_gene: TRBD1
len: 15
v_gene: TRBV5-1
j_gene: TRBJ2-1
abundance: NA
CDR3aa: CASREGARSYNEQFF
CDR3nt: TGCGCCAGCAGAGAGGGGGCGCGGTCCTACAATGAGCAGTTCTTC